This T cell receptor beta chain was obtained from a study of blood T cell repertoires in COVID-19. Study summary: Specimens from acute and convalescent COVID-19 originated in the United States, Italy and Spain. PBMCs, B-cell-depleted T cells, or T cells were the source of the cDNA or gDNA that made up the material.

Profiling relied on immunoSEQ multiplex PCR, and the TCRdb table lists in-frame clones only, not all of them. The sample gives 200,000 to 250,000 clones, about 90% of which show up once; over 3.5% is in the top ten. In terms of age and location, participants ranged from roughly 18 to 90 years and lived in about 25 US areas. The V gene's germline CDR1 is MDHEN and CDR2 SYDVKM. The V end lost 6 bases, the J end lost 0 bases, and 9 bases lay between the germline ends. This CDR3 is built from 15 residues. The origin of this receptor is a woman aged 25 to 39 who had been exposed to COVID-19. The rearrangement links TRBV28 to TRBJ2-6; D remains ambiguous. Sequencing input: PBMCs or T cells enriched from blood (not recorded which). This CDR3 reads CASSPRFSGANVLTF. The CDR3 DNA is TGTGCCAGCAGCCCCCGGTTCTCTGGGGCCAACGTCCTGACTTTC.